One TCR beta chain is described in this entry. The antigen is undetermined. It was the 120-subject validation cohort, separate from the roughly 700-subject first cohort, to which the donors belonged. The CDR3 runs 16 residues. The V segment lost 2 bases and the J segment 10 bases; nucleotides outside the gene matches: 13. The germline gives CDR1 MNHEY, CDR2 SMNVEV (reference sequence). Some clones are missing from TCRdb's copy, which holds only in-frame ones; the method was immunoSEQ multiplex PCR. The sample lists 97,000 or so clones, just under 95% seen once, with roughly 0.9% in the top ten. The data belong to a study of cytomegalovirus exposure and HLA in healthy donors. Study-level information: In a later analysis, it was reported that the 110 or so validation repertoires had been produced on the same platform as the 700 or so repertoires belonging to the first cohort.

Study-wide results and limits: CMV antigen specificity was confirmed in vitro for a few CMV-associated chains.

The sample consisted of PBMCs. The clonotype comes from a woman aged 18-30 years in good health and CMV-seronegative. This chain connects TRBV27 to TRBJ2-1, with 8 bases lining up with TRBD1. CDR3 sequence: CASSLKWRAGGWEQFF. The CDR3 nucleotides are TGTGCCAGCAGTTTAAAGTGGCGGGCAGGGGGCTGGGAGCAGTTCTTC.